This T cell receptor (beta chain) appears in the sequencing data of a study of cytomegalovirus exposure and HLA in healthy donors. Study results and caveats: Among TCR beta chains, those listed as cytomegalovirus-associated numbered about 160. Because they were indistinguishable, some V segments, including TRBV6-2 and TRBV6-3, were excluded. What was likely a sequencing artifact was a cluster of highly shared sequence variants. Accurate predictions that matched the HLA-A and HLA-B alleles of most subjects were reportedly made from TCR beta sequences.

The study ran its PCR with 60 Vbeta and 13 Jbeta primers. TCRdb keeps only in-frame clones here, not all; method: immunoSEQ multiplex PCR. The data show roughly 130,000 clones, less than 80% seen once. The V gene end was trimmed by 2 bases and the J gene end by 7 bases; junction bases not matched to a gene: 5. Germline lookup yields CDR1 SNHLY and CDR2 FYNNEI. CDR3 length: 15 residues. For this clone: Antigen specificity is unknown.

The TCR comes from a man aged 35 to 55 in good health and CMV-seropositive. Sequenced sample: PBMCs. The chain uses TRBV2 and TRBJ1-4, with TRBD1 matching 9 bases. The CDR3 reads CASSEPGQGVEKLFF. DNA for the CDR3: TGTGCCAGCAGTGAACCGGGACAGGGAGTTGAAAAACTGTTTTTT.